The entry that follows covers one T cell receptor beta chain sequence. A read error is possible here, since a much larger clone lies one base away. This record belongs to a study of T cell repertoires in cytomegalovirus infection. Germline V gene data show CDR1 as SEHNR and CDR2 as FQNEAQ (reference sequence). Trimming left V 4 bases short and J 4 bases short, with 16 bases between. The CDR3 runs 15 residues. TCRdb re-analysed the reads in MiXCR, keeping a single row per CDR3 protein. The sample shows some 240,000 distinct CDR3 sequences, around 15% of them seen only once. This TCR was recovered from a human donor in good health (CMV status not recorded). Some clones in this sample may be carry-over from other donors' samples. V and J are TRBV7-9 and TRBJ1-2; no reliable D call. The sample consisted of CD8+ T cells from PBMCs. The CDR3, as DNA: TGTGCCAGCAGCTCCACAGAGACCCCCTTCTATGGCTACACCTTC. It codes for CASSSTETPFYGYTF.